Listed below are T cell receptor beta chains from one sample, sequenced in a study of beta chain features in type 1 diabetes. This table comes from immunoSEQ multiplex PCR, and its TCRdb copy is limited to in-frame clones, with some not included. The sample records about 160,000 clones, around 8.3% being singletons. Sequencing was carried out using central memory CD4+ T cells from blood. These receptors were taken from a woman between 18 and 30 years old with type 1 diabetes. Each CDR3 is given with its conserved first and last residue. D genes are given only for firm matches. Only part of the rows carry a size: once, few, many, or a class if the clone is expanded.

j_call v_call clone_size d_call cdr3_aa cdr3_nt
TRBJ2-5 TRBV4-2 few TRBD2 CASSQGTSGTGETQYF TGTGCCAGCAGCCAAGGGACTAGCGGGACCGGTGAGACCCAGTACTTC
TRBJ2-3 TRBV4-3 . . CASSQDGRPGAGDTQYF TGCGCCAGCAGCCAAGATGGCCGACCTGGGGCTGGAGATACGCAGTATTTT
TRBJ2-3 TRBV9 few TRBD2 CASSVSGGTDTQYF TGTGCCAGCAGTGTTAGCGGGGGCACAGATACGCAGTATTTT
TRBJ2-3 TRBV5-4 . . CASSGADTQYF TGTGCCAGCAGCGGGGCGGATACGCAGTATTTT
TRBJ2-7 TRBV7-2 few . CASSPIDGVYEQYF TGTGCCAGCAGCCCTATCGACGGGGTCTACGAGCAGTACTTC
TRBJ2-5 TRBV2 few . CASSEQRKETQYF TGTGCCAGCAGTGAGCAGCGAAAAGAGACCCAGTACTTC
TRBJ1-1 TRBV7-2 . TRBD1 CASSLGGGGGQAFF TGTGCCAGCAGCTTAGGAGGCGGAGGGGGCCAGGCTTTCTTT
TRBJ1-6 TRBV5-1 . . CASSIRLGGNSPLHF TGCGCCAGCTCAATCCGATTGGGGGGTAATTCACCCCTCCACTTT
TRBJ2-4 TRBV19 . TRBD1 CASSTPTGSSNIQYF TGTGCCAGTAGTACCCCGACAGGGTCGTCAAACATTCAGTACTTC
TRBJ2-2 TRBV4-2 few . CASSQTPGRVGSTGELFF TGTGCCAGCAGCCAAACCCCAGGACGGGTCGGGAGCACCGGGGAGCTGTTTTTT
TRBJ2-1 TRBV19 . TRBD2 CASSTGLAAYNEQFF TGTGCCAGTAGTACCGGACTAGCGGCCTACAATGAGCAGTTCTTC
TRBJ1-5 TRBV19 . TRBD1 CASNWAGGSNQPQHF TGTGCCAGTAATTGGGCAGGGGGAAGCAATCAGCCCCAGCATTTT
TRBJ2-1 TRBV5-1 few . CASSLFPGSNEQFF TGCGCCAGCAGCTTGTTTCCGGGTTCCAATGAGCAGTTCTTC
TRBJ2-7 TRBV7-2 few TRBD1 CASGRDRYEQYF TGTGCCAGCGGCCGGGACAGGTACGAGCAGTACTTC
TRBJ2-4 TRBV5-1 . . CASSLEQGRIQYF TGCGCCAGCAGCTTGGAACAGGGTCGCATTCAGTACTTC
TRBJ1-2 TRBV18 . TRBD1 CASSPRDRRDYGYTF TGTGCCAGCTCACCACGGGACAGGCGGGACTATGGCTACACCTTC